This T cell receptor (beta chain) was sequenced in a study of blood T cells in healthy people across ages. Findings and caveats of the study: The unknown donor CMV status may have confounded expanded clonotype changes. There were more naive CD4+ cells and higher diversity in long-lived donors than in aged donors. Roughly linearly, TCR beta diversity per million T cells fell as age increased.

As regards this clonotype: What it binds is not known.

The CDR3 runs 18 residues. V lost 0 bases and J lost 8; bases outside the gene matches: 12. Germline lookup yields CDR1 ENHRY and CDR2 SYGVKD. Using a J-beta primer mix together with a sample-barcoded 5' primer, a second PCR was run for 7 to 11 cycles. TCRdb used MiXCR to reprocess the 5' RACE reads, holding one entry per CDR3 protein. The sample lists some 1,000,000 distinct CDR3 sequences; about 23% were seen once. The sample also formed part of further work on T cells of mothers and their children. From that paper: There were over 8 million TCR beta CDR3 reads from each mother and several million from each child.

Sequenced: blood. This chain connects TRBV10-3 to TRBJ2-1; 11 nucleotides line up with TRBD2. This TCR derives from a girl under 10 years old in good health. The CDR3, as DNA: TGTGCCATCAGTGAGTCGGACCTAGCGGGAGGCGCTAAGGATGAGCAGTTCTTC. Translated, it gives CAISESDLAGGAKDEQFF.